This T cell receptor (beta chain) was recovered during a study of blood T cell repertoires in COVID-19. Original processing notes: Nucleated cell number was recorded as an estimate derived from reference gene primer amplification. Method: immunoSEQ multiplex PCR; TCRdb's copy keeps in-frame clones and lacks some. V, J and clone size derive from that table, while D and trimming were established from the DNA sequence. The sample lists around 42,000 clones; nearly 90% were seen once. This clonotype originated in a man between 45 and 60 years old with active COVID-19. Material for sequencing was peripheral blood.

CDR3 nucleotides: TGTGCCAGCAGCAAGGGGGGGCTCGGAAACACCATATATTTT. Its translation: CASSKGGLGNTIYF. The chain combines TRBV9 with TRBJ1-3, with D perhaps TRBD1 (6 bases). Germline-derived CDR1 and CDR2 are SGDLS and YYNGEE. The CDR3 totals 14 residues. Trimming took 4 bases from V and 4 from J, leaving 12 bases between them. The full variable domain, its missing parts supplied by reference TRBV9 and TRBJ1-3, is DSGVTQTPKHLITATGQRVTLRCSPRSGDLSVYWYQQSLDQGLQFLIQYYNGEERAKGNILERFSAQQFPDLHSELNLSSLELGDSALYFCASSKGGLGNTIYFGEGSWLTVV.